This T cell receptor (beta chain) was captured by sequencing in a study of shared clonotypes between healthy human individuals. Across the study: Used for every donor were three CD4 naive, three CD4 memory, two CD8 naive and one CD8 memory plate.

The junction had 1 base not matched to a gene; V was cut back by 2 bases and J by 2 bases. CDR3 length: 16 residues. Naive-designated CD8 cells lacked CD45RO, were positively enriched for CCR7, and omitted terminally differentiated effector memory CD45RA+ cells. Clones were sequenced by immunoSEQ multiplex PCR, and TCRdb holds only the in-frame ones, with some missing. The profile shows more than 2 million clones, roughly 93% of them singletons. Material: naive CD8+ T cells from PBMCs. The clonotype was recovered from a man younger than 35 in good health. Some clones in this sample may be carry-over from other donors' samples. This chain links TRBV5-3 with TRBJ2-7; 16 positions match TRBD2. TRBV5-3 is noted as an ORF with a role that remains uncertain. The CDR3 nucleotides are TGTGCCAGAAGCTTAGGGACTAGCGGGAGGGCCTACGAGCAGTACTTC. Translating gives CARSLGTSGRAYEQYF.